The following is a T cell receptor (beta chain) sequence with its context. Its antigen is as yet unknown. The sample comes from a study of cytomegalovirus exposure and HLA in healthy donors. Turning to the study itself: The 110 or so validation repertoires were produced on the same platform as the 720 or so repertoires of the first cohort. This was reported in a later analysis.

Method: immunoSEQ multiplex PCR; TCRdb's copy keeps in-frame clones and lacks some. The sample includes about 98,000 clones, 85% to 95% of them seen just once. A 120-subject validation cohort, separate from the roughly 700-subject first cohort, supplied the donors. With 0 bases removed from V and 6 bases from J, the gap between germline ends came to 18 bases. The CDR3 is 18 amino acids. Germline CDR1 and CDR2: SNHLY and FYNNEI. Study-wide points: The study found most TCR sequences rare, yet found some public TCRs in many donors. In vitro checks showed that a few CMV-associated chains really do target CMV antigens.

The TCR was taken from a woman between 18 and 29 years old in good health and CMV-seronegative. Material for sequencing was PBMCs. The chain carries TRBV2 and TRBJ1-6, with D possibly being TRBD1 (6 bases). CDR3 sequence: CASSEALRGASGNSPLHF. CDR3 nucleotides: TGTGCCAGCAGTGAAGCGCTTCGGGGGGCTTCCGGTAATTCACCCCTCCACTTT.